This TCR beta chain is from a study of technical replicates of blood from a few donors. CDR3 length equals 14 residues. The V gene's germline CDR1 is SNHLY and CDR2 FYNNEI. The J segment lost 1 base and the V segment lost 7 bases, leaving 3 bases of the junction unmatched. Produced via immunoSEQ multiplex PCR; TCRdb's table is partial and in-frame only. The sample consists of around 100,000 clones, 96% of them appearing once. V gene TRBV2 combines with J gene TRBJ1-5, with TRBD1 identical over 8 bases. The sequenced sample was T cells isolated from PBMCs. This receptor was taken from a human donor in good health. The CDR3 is CASNQGASNQPQHF. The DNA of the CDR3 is TGTGCCAGCAATCAGGGGGCCAGCAATCAGCCCCAGCATTTT.